This T cell receptor (beta chain) was observed in a study of control samples from healthy donors and cancer patients. Assay: immunoSEQ multiplex PCR; the TCRdb copy retains only in-frame clones and omits some. The sample lists about 130,000 clones, about nine tenths occurring once. Germline V gives CDR1 SGHNT, CDR2 YYREEE (reference sequence). The J segment lost 5 bases and the V segment lost 5 bases, leaving 3 bases of the junction unmatched. The CDR3 consists of 12 residues. The receptor was isolated from a man aged 35-49 years in good health. The V and J genes are TRBV5-4 and TRBJ2-5; TRBD1 agrees at 7 bases. Sample: blood. This chain's CDR3 is CASRTGDETQYF. As DNA, the CDR3 is TGTGCCAGCAGAACAGGGGATGAGACCCAGTACTTC.